The 6 T cell receptor beta chains reported below all come from one sample, sequenced in a study of OX40 agonist ivuxolimab in advanced cancers. Some clones are missing from TCRdb's copy, which holds only in-frame ones; the method was immunoSEQ multiplex PCR. The sample has fewer than 25,000 clones; approximately 85% are singletons. The sample here was CD4+ or CD8+ T cells sorted from blood, taken in a trial of the OX40 agonist ivuxolimab. These receptors all come from an adult with an advanced solid tumor such as melanoma, head and neck, liver or kidney cancer.

The V and J genes are TRBV19 and TRBJ1-5; possibly TRBD1 for D (6 bases). The germline CDR1 and CDR2 sequences are LNHDA and SQIVND (reference sequence). V shed 3 bases and J shed 5 bases, with 14 bases lying between them. CDR3 size: 15 residues. Here the CDR3 DNA reads TGTGCCAGTAGTATCGGGTTCAGGGGCCATCAGCCCCAGCATTTT. Protein sequence: CASSIGFRGHQPQHF.

This chain links TRBV5-6 with TRBJ1-6; TRBD1 agrees at 7 bases. From germline, CDR1 is SGHDT and CDR2 YYEEEE. The CDR3 loop spans 17 amino acids. V dropped 2 bases and J dropped 0; count of bases not matched to a gene: 5. Here the CDR3 DNA reads TGTGCCAGCAGCTTATTCCAGGGGGTCTCCTATAATTCACCCCTCCACTTT. Its translation is CASSLFQGVSYNSPLHF.

The chain has TRBV6-4 and TRBJ2-1, with D maybe TRBD2 (6 bases). Trimming took off 6 bases at V and 2 bases at J, with 11 bases between the two ends. The CDR3 is made up of 14 amino acids. Germline CDR1 reads MRHNA; CDR2 reads SNTAGT. For the CDR3, the DNA is TGTGCCAGCAGCCGGGACTCGGCCTACAATGAGCAGTTCTTC. This encodes CASSRDSAYNEQFF.

The rearrangement joins TRBV5-5 to TRBJ2-5; D is perhaps TRBD2 (7 bases). Germline assignment: CDR1 SGHKS and CDR2 YYEKEE (reference sequence). The CDR3 totals 17 residues. V gave up 0 bases and J gave up 1 base, with 16 bases separating them. The DNA for the CDR3 is TGTGCCAGCAGCTTGGCTCCGGCGGGGGCTGTCCAAGAGACCCAGTACTTC. It is translated as CASSLAPAGAVQETQYF.

This clone was observed a single time. The identical CDR3 is also encoded by other nucleotide sequences in the sample. The CDR3: CSVASGPYEQYF. For the CDR3, the DNA is TGCAGCGTCGCTTCGGGCCCCTACGAGCAGTACTTC. The chain recombines TRBV29-1 with TRBJ2-7; D is ambiguous. The V gene lost 6 bases and the J gene lost 2 bases, with 11 bases spanning the gap. The length of the CDR3 is 12 residues. From germline, CDR1 is SQVTM and CDR2 ANQGSEA.

This chain uses TRBV5-6 with TRBJ1-3; D remains unclear. The CDR3 has 14 residues. Per germline, CDR1 SGHDT and CDR2 YYEEEE. Trimming stripped 0 bases from V and 2 bases from J, with 6 bases between. For the CDR3, the DNA is TGTGCCAGCAGCTTGGGGGCGGCTGGAAACACCATATATTTT. Translation: CASSLGAAGNTIYF.